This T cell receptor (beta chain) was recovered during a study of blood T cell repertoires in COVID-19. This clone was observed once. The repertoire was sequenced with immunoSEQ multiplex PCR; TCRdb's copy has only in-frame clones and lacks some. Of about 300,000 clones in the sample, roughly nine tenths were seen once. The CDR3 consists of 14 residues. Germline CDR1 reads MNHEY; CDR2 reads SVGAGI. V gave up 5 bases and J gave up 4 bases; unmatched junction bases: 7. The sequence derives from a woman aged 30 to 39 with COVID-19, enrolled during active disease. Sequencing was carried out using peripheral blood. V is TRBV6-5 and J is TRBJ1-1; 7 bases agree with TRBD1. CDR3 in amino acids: CASSPGGGGTEAFF. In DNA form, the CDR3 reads TGTGCCAGCAGTCCAGGGGGAGGAGGCACTGAAGCTTTCTTT.